These 2 T cell receptor beta chains share one sample of origin, sequenced in a study of tumor-infiltrating lymphocytes in primary liver carcinoma. Synthesis of TCR beta cDNA was carried out from around 540 ng total RNA with a constant-region primer. Slightly modified ARM-PCR, run as three nested multiplex PCR rounds, produced the TCR beta libraries. Each of the first two PCR rounds ran about 9 cycles with TRBV1-TRBV30 forward and C-beta reverse primers. TCRdb used MiXCR to reprocess the multiplex PCR reads, holding one entry per CDR3 protein. The table lists roughly 120,000 distinct CDR3 sequences, 65% to 75% of them singletons. Starting material for RNA and DNA co-extraction consisted of about 19-32 mg of unsorted bulk tissue. The sample was tumor-adjacent normal liver tissue. These receptors were obtained from an older woman with primary liver carcinoma and hepatitis B virus infection.

The CDR3 sequence is CASSIRGYEQYF. DNA for the CDR3: TGTGCCAGCAGCATCAGAGGCTACGAGCAGTACTTC. This chain joins TRBV6-2 or TRBV6-3 and TRBJ2-7; D is unresolved. The germline V gene encodes CDR1 MNHEY and CDR2 SVGEGT. V dropped 6 bases and J dropped 3 bases, with 9 bases sitting between them. This CDR3 spans 12 amino acids.

Turning to this clonotype: Its ends do not fully match the called genes, so a read error is possible. This sequence joins TRBV11-2 and TRBJ2-7, with 8 nucleotides matching TRBD1. This CDR3 is built from 13 residues. CDR1 is SGHAT, CDR2 FQNNGV, per germline. CDR3 in amino acids: CACSVDRGYEQYF. CDR3 nucleotides: TGTGCCTGCAGCGTAGACAGGGGCTACGAGCAATACTTC.